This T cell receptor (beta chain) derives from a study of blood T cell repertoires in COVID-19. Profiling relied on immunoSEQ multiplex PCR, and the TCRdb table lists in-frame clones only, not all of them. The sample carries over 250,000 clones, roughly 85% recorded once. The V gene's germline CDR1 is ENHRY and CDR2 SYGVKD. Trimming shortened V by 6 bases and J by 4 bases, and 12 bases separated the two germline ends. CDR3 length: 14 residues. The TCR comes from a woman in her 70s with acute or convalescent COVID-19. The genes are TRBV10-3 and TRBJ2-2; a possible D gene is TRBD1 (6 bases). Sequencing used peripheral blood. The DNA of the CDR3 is TGTGCCATCAGACCACAGGGCGCCACCGGGGAGCTGTTTTTT. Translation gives CAIRPQGATGELFF.